The entry below gives a single TCR beta chain sequence along with its context. The data derive from a study of shared T cell receptors in the human thymus. Sequencing was performed with immunoSEQ multiplex PCR; in TCRdb, only in-frame clones are kept and a portion is missing. The sample includes hundreds of thousands of clones, over 90% of them seen just once. Looked up from germline, CDR1 is LGHNA and CDR2 is YNFKEQ. The junction had 8 bases not matched to a gene; V was cut back by 4 bases and J by 6 bases. The CDR3 runs to 15 residues. The rearrangement joins TRBV4-2 to TRBJ2-1, with TRBD2 identical over 8 bases. Sequencing was done on a sample of thymocytes. The TCR originated in a human donor. As DNA, the CDR3 is TGTGCCAGCAGCCGTCGACTAGCGTTTGGCAATGAGCAGTTCTTC. It encodes CASSRRLAFGNEQFF.